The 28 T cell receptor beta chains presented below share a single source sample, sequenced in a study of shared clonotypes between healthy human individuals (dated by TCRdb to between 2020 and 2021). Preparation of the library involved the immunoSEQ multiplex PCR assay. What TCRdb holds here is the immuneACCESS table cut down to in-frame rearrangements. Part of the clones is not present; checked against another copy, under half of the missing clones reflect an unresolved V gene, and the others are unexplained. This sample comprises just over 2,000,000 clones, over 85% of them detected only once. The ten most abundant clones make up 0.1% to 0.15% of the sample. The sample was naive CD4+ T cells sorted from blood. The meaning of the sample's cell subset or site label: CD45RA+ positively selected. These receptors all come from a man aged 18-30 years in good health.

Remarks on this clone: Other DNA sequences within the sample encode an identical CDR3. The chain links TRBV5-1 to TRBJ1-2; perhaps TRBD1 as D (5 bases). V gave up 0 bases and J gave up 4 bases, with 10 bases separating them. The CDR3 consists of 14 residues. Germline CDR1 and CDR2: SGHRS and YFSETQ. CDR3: CASSLEGSGYGYTF. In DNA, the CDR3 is TGCGCCAGCAGCTTGGAGGGGTCTGGCTATGGCTACACCTTC.

CDR3 sequence: CASSFLRTYGYTF. The DNA of the CDR3 is TGTGCCAGCAGCTTCCTCCGAACTTATGGCTACACCTTC. The chain carries TRBV28 and TRBJ1-2; no definite D call. The ends were cut back, 6 bases at V and 5 bases at J, with 13 bases in the middle. Germline V gene sequence: CDR1 MDHEN, CDR2 SYDVKM. This CDR3 has 13 residues.

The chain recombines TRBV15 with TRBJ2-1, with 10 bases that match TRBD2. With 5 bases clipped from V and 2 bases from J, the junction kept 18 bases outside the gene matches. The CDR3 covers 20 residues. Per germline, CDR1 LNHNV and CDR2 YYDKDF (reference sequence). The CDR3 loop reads CATSRRVAGGLRRTYNEQFF. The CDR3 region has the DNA TGTGCCACCAGCCGGCGGGTAGCGGGGGGCCTTCGCCGAACCTACAATGAGCAGTTCTTC.

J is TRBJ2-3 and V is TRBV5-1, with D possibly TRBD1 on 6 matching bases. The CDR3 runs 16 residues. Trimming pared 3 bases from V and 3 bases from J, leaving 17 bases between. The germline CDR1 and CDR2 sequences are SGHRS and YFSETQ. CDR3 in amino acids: CASSWGLSTGTDTQYF. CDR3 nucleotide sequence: TGCGCCAGCAGCTGGGGGCTATCGACAGGAACAGATACGCAGTATTTT.

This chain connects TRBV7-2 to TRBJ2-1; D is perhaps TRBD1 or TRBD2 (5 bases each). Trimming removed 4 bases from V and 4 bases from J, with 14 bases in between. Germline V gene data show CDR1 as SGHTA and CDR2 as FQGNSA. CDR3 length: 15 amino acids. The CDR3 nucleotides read TGTGCCAGCAGCTCCGCATGGGGCGGGTACAATGAGCAGTTCTTC. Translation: CASSSAWGGYNEQFF. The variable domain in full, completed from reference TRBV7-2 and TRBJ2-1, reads GAGVSQSPSNKVTEKGKDVELRCDPISGHTALYWYRQSLGQGLEFLIYFQGNSAPDKSGLPSDRFSAERTGGSVSTLTIQRTQQEDSAVYLCASSSAWGGYNEQFFGPGTRLTVL.

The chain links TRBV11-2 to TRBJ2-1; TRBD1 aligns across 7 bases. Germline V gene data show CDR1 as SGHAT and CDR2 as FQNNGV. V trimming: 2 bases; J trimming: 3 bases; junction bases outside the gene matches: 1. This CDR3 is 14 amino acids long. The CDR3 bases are TGTGCCAGCAGCTTAAGGGGGCGCTACAATGAGCAGTTCTTC. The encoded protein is CASSLRGRYNEQFF.

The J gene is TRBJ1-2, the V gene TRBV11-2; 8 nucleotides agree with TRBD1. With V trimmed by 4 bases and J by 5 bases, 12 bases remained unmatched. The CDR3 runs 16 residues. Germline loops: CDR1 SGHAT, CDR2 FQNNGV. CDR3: CASSSSSGRTGYGYTF. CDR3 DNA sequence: TGTGCCAGCAGCTCCTCATCCGGTCGGACAGGGTATGGCTACACCTTC.

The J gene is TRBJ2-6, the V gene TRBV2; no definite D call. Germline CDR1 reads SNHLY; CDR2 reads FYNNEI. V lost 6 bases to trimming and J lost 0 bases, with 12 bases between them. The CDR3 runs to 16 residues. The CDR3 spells CASRSHQASGANVLTF. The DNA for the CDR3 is TGTGCCAGCAGATCCCACCAAGCCTCTGGGGCCAACGTCCTGACTTTC.

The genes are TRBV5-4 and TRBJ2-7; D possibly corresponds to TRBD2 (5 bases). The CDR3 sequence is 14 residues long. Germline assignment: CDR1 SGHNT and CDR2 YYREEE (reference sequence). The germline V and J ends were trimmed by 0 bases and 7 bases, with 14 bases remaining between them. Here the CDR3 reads CASSLGGPSREQYF. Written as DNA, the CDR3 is TGTGCCAGCAGCTTGGGCGGGCCGAGCAGAGAGCAGTACTTC.

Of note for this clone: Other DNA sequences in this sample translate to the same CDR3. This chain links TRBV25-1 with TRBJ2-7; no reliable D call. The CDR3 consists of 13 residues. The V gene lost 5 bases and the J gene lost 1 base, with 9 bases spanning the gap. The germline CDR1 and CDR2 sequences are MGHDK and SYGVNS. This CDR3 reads CASSRGSSYEQYF. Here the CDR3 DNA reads TGTGCCAGCAGTCGCGGCAGTTCCTACGAGCAGTACTTC.

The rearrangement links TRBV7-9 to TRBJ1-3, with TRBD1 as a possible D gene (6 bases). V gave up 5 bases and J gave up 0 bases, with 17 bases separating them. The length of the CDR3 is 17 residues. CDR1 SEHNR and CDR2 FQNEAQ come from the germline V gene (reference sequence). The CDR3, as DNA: TGTGCCAGCAGCCCTGGGACATTCGACTTCTCTGGAAACACCATATATTTT. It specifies CASSPGTFDFSGNTIYF.

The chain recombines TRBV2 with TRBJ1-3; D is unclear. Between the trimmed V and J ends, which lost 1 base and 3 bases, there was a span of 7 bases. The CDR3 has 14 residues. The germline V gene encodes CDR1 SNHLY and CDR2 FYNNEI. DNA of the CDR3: TGTGCCAGCAGTGAAGGGTTCGTTGGAAACACCATATATTTT. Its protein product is CASSEGFVGNTIYF.

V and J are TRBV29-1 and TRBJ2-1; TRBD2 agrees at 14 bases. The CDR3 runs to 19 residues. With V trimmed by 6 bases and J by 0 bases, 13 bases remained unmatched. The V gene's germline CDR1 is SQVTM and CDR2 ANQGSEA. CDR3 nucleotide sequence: TGCAGCGTCGCGACCTCCGGGACTAGCGGGGGAAGCTCCTACAATGAGCAGTTCTTC. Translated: CSVATSGTSGGSSYNEQFF.

CDR3 DNA: TGTGCCAGCACCTTAACCGGGACTGGTTTCAACTATGGCTACACCTTC. It codes for CASTLTGTGFNYGYTF. V is TRBV27 and J is TRBJ1-2, with D maybe TRBD1 (5 bases). Per the germline V gene, CDR1 is MNHEY and CDR2 is SMNVEV (reference sequence). This CDR3 contains 16 residues. With 7 bases removed from V and 2 bases from J, the gap between germline ends came to 20 bases.

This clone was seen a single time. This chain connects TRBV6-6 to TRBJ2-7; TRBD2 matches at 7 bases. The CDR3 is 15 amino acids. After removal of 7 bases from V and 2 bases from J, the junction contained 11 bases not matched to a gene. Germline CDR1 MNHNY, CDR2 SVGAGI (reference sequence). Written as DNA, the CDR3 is TGTGCCAGCAACCTCGCGGGACTACCTACCTACGAGCAGTACTTC. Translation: CASNLAGLPTYEQYF.

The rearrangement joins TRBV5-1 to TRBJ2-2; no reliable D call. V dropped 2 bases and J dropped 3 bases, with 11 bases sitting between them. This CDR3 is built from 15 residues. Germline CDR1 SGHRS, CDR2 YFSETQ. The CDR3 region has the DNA TGCGCCAGCAGCTTTCTAGGATCTGACACCGGGGAGCTGTTTTTT. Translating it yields CASSFLGSDTGELFF. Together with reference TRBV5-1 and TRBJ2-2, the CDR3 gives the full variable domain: KAGVTQTPRYLIKTRGQQVTLSCSPISGHRSVSWYQQTPGQGLQFLFEYFSETQRNKGNFPGRFSGRQFSNSRSEMNVSTLELGDSALYLCASSFLGSDTGELFFGEGSRLTVL.

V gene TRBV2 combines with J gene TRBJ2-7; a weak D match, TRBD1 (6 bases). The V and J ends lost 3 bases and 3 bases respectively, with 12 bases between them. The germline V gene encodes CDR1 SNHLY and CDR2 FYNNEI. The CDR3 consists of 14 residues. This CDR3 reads CASSDWTAFYEQYF. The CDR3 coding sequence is TGTGCCAGCAGTGATTGGACAGCCTTCTACGAGCAGTACTTC.

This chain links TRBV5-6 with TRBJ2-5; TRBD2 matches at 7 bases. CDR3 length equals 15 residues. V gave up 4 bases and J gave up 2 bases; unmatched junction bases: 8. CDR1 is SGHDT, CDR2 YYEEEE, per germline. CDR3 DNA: TGTGCCAGCAGCCCGCCCACCGGGAGGCAAGAGACCCAGTACTTC. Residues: CASSPPTGRQETQYF.

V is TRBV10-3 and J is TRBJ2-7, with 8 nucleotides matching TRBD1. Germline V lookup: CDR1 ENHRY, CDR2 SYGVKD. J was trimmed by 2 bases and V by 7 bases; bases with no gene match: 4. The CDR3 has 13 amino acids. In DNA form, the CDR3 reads TGTGCCATCAACAGGGGGATTACCTACGAGCAGTACTTC. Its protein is CAINRGITYEQYF.

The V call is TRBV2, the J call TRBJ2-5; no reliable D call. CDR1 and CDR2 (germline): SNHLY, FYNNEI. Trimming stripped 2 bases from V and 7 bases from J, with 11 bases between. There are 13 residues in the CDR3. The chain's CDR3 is CASSELPGGTQYF. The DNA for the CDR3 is TGTGCCAGCAGTGAACTTCCGGGTGGGACCCAGTACTTC.

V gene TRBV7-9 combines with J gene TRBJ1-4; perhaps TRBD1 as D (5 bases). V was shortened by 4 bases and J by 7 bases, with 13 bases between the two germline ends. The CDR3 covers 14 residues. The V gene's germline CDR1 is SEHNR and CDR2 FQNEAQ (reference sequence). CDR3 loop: CASSSDGGGEKLFF. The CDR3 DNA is TGTGCCAGCAGCTCCGACGGGGGTGGTGAAAAACTGTTTTTT.

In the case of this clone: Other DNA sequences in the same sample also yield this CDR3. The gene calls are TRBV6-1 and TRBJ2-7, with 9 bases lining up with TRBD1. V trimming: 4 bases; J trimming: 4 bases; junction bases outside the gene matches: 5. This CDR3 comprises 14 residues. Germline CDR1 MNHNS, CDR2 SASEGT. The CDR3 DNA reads TGTGCCAGCAGTGGGCCGGGACAGGGTTACGAGCAGTACTTC. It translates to CASSGPGQGYEQYF.

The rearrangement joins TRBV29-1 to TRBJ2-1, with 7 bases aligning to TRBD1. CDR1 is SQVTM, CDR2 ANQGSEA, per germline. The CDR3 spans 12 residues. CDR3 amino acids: CRAGTVYNEQFF. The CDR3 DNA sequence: TGCAGGGCTGGGACAGTCTACAATGAGCAGTTCTTC.

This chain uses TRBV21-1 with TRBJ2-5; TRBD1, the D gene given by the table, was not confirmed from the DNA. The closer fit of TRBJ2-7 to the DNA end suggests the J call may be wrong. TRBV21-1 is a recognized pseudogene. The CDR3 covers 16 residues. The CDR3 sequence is CASSKVGTGLWYEQYF. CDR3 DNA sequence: TGTGCCAGCAGCAAAGTCGGCACAGGGCTTTGGTACGAGCAGTACTTC.

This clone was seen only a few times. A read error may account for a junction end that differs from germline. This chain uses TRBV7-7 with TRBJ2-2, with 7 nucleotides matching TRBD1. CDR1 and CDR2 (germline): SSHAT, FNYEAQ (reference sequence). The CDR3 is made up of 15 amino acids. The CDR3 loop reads CASSASGGSTGELFF. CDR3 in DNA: TGTGCTAGCAGCGCATCAGGGGGTAGCACCGGGGAGCTGTTTTTT.

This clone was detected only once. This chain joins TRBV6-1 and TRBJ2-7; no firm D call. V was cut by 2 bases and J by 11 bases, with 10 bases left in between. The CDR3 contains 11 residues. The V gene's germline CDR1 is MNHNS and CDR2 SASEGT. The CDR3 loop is CASSELASEYF. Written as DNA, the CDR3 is TGTGCCAGCAGTGAACTGGCGAGCGAGTACTTC.

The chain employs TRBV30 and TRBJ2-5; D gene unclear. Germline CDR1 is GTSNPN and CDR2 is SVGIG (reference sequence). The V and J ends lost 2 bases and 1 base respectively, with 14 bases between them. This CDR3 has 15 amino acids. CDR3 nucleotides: TGTGCCTGGAGTAATGGCAGGACGAGCCAAGAGACCCAGTACTTC. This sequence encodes CAWSNGRTSQETQYF. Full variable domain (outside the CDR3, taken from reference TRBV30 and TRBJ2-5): SQTIHQWPATLVQPVGSPLSLECTVEGTSNPNLYWYRQAAGRGLQLLFYSVGIGQISSEVPQNLSASRPQDRQFILSSKKLLLSDSGFYLCAWSNGRTSQETQYFGPGTRLLVL.

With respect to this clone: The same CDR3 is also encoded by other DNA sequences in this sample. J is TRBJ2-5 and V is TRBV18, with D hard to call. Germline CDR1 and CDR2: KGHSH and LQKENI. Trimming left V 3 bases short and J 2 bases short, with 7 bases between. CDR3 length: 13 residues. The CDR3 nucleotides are TGTGCCAGCTCACCGGGCATTCAAGAGACCCAGTACTTC. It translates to CASSPGIQETQYF.